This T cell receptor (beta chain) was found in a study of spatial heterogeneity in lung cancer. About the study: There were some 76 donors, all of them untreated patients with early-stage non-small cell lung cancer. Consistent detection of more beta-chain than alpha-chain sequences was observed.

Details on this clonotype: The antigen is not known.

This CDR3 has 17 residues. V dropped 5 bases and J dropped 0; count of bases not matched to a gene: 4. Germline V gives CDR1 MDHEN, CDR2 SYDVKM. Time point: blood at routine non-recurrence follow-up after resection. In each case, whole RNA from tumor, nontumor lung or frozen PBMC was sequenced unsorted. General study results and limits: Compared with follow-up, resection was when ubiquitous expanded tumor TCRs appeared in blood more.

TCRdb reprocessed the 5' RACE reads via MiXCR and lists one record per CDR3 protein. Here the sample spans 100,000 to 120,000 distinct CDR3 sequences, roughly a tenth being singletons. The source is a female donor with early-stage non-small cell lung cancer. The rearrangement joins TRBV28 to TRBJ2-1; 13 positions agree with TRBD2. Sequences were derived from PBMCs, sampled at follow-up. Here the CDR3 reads CASSTRTSGSSYNEQFF. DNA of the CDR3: TGTGCCAGCAGTACTAGGACTAGCGGGAGCTCCTACAATGAGCAGTTCTTC.